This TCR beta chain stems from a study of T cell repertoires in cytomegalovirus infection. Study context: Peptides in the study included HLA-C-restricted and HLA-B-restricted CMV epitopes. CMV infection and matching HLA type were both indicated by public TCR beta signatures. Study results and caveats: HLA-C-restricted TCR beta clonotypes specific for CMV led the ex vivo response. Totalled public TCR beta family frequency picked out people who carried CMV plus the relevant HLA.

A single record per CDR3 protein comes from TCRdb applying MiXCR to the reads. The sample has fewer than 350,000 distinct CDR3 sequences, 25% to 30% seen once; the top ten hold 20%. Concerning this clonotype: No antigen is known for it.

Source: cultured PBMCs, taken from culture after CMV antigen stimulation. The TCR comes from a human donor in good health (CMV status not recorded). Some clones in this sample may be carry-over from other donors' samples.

CDR3 DNA sequence: TGTGCCAGCAGCTTCGAGGGAGGGTTCTCCTACGAGCAGTACTTC. It encodes CASSFEGGFSYEQYF. V and J are TRBV7-6 and TRBJ2-7; 7 positions agree with TRBD2. Looked up from germline, CDR1 is SGHVS and CDR2 is FNYEAQ. This CDR3 is 15 amino acids long. V lost 3 bases and J lost 0; bases outside the gene matches: 5.